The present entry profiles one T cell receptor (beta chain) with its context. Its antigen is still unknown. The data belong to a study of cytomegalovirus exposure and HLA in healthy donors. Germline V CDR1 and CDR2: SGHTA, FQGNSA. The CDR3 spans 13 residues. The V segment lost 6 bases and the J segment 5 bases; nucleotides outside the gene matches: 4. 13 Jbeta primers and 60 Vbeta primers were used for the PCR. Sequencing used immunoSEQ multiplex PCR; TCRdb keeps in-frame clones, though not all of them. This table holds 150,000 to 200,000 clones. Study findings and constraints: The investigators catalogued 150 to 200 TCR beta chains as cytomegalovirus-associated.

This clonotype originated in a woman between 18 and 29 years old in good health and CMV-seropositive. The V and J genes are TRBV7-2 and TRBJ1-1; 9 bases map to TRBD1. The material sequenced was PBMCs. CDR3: CASRGTGRTEAFF. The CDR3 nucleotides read TGTGCCAGCAGGGGGACAGGGAGGACTGAAGCTTTCTTT.